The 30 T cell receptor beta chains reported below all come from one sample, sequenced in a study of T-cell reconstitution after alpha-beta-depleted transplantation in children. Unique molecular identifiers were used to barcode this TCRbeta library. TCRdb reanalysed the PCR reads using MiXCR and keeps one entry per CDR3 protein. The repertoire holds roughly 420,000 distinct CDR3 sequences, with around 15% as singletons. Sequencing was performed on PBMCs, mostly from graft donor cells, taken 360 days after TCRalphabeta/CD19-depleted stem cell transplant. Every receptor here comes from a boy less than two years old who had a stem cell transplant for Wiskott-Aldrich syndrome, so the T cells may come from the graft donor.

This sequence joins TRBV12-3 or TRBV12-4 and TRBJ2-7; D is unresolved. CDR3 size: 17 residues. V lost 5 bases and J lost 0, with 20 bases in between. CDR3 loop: CASSPRRKGLSSYEQYF. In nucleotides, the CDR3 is TGTGCCAGCAGTCCCAGGCGAAAGGGTTTAAGCTCCTACGAGCAGTACTTC.

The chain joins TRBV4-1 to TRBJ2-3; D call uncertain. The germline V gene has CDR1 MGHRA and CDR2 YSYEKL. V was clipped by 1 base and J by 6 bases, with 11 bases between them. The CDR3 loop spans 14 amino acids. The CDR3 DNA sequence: TGCGCCAGCAGCCAAGTTTCCTTGTTGGATACGCAGTATTTT. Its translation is CASSQVSLLDTQYF.

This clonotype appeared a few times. The CDR3 DNA reads as TGCAGTGCTAGCGGGACAGGAAATTCACCCCTCCACTTT. The encoded protein is CSASGTGNSPLHF. The chain uses TRBV20-1 and TRBJ1-6, with 8 bases lining up with TRBD1. Germline V gene data show CDR1 as DFQATT and CDR2 as SNEGSKA (reference sequence). Germline trimming cut 3 bases from V and 7 bases from J; bases unmatched to any gene: 2. The CDR3 sequence is 13 residues long.

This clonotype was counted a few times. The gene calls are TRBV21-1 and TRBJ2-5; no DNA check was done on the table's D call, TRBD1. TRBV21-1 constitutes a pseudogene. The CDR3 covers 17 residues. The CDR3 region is CASSKVPGQHPQETQYF. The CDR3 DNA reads TGTGCCAGCAGCAAAGTTCCGGGACAGCACCCCCAAGAGACCCAGTACTTC.

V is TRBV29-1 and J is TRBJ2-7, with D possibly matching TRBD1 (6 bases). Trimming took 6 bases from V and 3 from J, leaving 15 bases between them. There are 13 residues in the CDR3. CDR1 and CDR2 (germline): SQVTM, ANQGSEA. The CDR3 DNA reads TGCAGCGTAACCGGGACACCATTCTACGAGCAGTACTTC. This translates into CSVTGTPFYEQYF.

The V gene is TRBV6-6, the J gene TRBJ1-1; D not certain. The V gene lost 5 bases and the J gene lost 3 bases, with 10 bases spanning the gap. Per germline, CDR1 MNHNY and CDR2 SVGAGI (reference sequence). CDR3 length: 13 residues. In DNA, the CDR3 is TGTGCCAGCAGTCCAACCCGGGACACTGAAGCTTTCTTT. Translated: CASSPTRDTEAFF.

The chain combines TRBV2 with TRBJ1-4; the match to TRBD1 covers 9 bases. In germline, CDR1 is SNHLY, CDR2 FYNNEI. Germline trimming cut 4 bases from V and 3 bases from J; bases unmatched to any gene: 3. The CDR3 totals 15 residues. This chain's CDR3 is CASSVNRGPNEKLFF. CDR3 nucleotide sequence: TGTGCCAGCAGTGTCAACAGGGGGCCTAATGAAAAACTGTTTTTT.

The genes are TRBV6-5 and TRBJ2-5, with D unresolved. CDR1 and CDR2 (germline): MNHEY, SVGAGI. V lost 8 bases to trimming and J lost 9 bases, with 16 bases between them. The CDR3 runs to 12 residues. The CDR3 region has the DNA TGTGCCAGCGGAACCAGCTGGCTATCCCAGTACTTC. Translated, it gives CASGTSWLSQYF.

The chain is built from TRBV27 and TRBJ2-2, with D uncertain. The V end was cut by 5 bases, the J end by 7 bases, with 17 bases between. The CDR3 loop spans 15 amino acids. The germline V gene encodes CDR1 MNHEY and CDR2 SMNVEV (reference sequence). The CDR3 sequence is CASSPLRKLGGELFF. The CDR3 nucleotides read TGTGCCAGCAGTCCCCTGCGAAAACTCGGCGGGGAGCTGTTTTTT.

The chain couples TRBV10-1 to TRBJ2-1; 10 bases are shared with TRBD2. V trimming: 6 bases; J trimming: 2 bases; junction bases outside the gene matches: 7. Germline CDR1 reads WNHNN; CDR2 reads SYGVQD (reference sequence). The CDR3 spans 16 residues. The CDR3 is CASSLNLAGAYNEQFF. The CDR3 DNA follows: TGCGCCAGCAGCTTAAATCTAGCGGGGGCCTACAATGAGCAGTTCTTC.

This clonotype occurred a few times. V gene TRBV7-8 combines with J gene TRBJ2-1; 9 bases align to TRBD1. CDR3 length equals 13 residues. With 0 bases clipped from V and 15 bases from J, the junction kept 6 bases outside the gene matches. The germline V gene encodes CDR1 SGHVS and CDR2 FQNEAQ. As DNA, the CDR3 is TGTGCCAGCAGCTTAGCGGGTGACAGGGGGAGGTTCTTC. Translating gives CASSLAGDRGRFF.

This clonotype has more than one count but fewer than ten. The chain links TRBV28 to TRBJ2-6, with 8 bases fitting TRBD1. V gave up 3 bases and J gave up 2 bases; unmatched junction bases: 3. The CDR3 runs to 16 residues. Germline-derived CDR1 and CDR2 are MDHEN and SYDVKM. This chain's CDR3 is CASSLTGDTGANVLTF. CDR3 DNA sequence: TGTGCCAGCAGTTTGACAGGGGACACTGGGGCCAACGTCCTGACTTTC.

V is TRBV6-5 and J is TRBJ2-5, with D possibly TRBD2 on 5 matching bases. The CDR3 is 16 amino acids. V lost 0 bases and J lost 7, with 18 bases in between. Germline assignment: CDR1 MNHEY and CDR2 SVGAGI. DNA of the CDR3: TGTGCCAGCAGTTACTCATCGGGGTTCGGGATTGGGACCCAGTACTTC. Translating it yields CASSYSSGFGIGTQYF.

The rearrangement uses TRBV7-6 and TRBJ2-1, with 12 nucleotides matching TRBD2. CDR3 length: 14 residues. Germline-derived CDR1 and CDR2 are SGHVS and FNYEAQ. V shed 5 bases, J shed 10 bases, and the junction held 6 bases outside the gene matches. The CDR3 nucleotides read TGTGCCAGCAGCCGACTAGCGGGAGTCCGGGAGCAGTTCTTC. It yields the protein CASSRLAGVREQFF.

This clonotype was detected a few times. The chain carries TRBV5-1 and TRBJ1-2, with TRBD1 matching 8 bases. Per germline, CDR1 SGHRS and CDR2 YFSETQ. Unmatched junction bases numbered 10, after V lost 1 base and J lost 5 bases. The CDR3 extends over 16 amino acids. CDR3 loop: CASSLTRGTGPYGYTF. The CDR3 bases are TGCGCCAGCAGCTTGACCCGAGGGACAGGACCTTATGGCTACACCTTC.

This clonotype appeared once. DNA for the CDR3: TGCAGCGTTGAAGATCCCCTCTACGAGCAGTACTTC. It translates to CSVEDPLYEQYF. The chain combines TRBV29-1 with TRBJ2-7, with no clear D. Germline assignment: CDR1 SQVTM and CDR2 ANQGSEA. This CDR3 has 12 amino acids. V was shortened by 0 bases and J by 3 bases, with 6 bases between the two germline ends.

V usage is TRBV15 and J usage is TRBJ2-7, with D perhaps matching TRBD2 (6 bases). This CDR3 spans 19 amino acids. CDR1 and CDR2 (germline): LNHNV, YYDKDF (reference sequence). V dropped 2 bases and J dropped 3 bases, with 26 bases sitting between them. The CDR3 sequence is CATSRRLLALQLGYYEQYF. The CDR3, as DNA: TGTGCCACCAGCAGACGTCTACTAGCTCTTCAGTTAGGCTACTACGAGCAGTACTTC.

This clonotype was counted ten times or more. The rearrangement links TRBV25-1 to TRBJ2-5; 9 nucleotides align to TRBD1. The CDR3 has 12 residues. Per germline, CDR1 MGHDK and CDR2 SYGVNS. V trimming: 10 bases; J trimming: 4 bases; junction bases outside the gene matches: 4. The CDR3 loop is CATGTGRETQYF. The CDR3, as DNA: TGTGCCACCGGGACAGGGAGAGAGACCCAGTACTTC.

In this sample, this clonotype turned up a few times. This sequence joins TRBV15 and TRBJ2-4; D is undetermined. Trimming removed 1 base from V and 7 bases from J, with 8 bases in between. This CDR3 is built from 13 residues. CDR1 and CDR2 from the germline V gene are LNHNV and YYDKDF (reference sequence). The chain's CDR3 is CATSRGTRNIQYF. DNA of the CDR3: TGTGCCACCAGCAGAGGGACGCGGAACATTCAGTACTTC.

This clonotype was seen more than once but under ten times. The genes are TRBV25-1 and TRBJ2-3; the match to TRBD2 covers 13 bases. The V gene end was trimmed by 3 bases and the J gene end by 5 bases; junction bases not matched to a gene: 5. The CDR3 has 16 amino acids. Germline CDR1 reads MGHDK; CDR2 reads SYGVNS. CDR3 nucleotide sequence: TGTGCCAGCAGTGAGCGGACTAGCGGGAGACTAGATACGCAGTATTTT. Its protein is CASSERTSGRLDTQYF. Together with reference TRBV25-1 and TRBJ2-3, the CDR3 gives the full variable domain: EADIYQTPRYLVIGTGKKITLECSQTMGHDKMYWYQQDPGMELHLIHYSYGVNSTEKGDLSSESTVSRIRTEHFPLTLESARPSHTSQYLCASSERTSGRLDTQYFGPGTRLTVL.

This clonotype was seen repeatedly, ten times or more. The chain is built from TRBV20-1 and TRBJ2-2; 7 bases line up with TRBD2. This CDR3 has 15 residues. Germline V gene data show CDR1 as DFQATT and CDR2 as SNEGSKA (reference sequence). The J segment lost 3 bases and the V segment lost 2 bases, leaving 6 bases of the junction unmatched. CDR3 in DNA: TGCAGTGCTAGAACAGCGGGGTCGTACACCGGGGAGCTGTTTTTT. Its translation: CSARTAGSYTGELFF.

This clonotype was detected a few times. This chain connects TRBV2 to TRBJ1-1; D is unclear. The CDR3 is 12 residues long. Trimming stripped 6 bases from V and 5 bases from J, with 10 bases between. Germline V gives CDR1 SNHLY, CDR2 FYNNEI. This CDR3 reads CASRPMATEAFF. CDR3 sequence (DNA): TGTGCCAGCAGACCAATGGCGACTGAAGCTTTCTTT. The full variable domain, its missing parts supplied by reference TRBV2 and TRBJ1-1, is EPEVTQTPSHQVTQMGQEVILRCVPISNHLYFYWYRQILGQKVEFLVSFYNNEISEKSEIFDDQFSVERPDGSNFTLKIRSTKLEDSAMYFCASRPMATEAFFGQGTRLTVV.

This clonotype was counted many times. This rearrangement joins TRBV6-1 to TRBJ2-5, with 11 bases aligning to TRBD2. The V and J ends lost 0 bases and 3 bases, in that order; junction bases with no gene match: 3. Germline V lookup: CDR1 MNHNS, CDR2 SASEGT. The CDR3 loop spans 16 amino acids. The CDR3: CASSEAPGLAEETQYF. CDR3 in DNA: TGTGCCAGCAGTGAAGCCCCGGGACTAGCGGAAGAGACCCAGTACTTC.

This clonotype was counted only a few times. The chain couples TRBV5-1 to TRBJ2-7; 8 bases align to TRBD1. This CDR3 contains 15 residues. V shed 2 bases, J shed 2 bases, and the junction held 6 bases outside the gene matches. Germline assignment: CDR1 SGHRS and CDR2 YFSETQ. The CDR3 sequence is CASSFEGQATYEQYF. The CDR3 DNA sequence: TGCGCCAGCAGCTTTGAGGGACAGGCCACCTACGAGCAGTACTTC.

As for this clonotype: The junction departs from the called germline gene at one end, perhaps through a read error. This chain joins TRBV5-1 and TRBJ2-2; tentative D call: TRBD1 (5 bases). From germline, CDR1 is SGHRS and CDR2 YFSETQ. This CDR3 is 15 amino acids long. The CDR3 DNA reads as TGCTCCAGCAGCCTCACACCCCAGGGCACCGGGGAGCTGTTTTTT. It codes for CSSSLTPQGTGELFF. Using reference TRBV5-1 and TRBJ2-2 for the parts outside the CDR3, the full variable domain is KAGVTQTPRYLIKTRGQQVTLSCSPISGHRSVSWYQQTPGQGLQFLFEYFSETQRNKGNFPGRFSGRQFSNSRSEMNVSTLELGDSALYLCSSSLTPQGTGELFFGEGSRLTVL.

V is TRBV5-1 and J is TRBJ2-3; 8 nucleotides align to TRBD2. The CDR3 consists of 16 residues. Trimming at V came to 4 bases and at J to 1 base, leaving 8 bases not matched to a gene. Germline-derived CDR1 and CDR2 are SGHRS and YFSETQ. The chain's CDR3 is CASSILTGGGTDTQYF. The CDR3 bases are TGCGCCAGCAGCATTTTAACCGGGGGGGGCACAGATACGCAGTATTTT.

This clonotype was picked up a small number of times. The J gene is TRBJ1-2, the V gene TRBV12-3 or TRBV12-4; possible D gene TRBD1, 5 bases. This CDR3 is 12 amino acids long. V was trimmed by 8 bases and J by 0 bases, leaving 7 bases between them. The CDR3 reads CASYRPNYGYTF. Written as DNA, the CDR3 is TGTGCCAGCTACAGGCCTAACTATGGCTACACCTTC.

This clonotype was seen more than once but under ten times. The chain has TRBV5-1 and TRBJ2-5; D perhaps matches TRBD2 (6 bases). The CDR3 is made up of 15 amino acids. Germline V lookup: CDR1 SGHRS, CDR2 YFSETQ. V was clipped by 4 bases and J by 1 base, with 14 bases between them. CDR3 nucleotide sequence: TGCGCCAGCAGCCGTTCCGGGACTGGCCAAGAGACCCAGTACTTC. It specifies CASSRSGTGQETQYF.

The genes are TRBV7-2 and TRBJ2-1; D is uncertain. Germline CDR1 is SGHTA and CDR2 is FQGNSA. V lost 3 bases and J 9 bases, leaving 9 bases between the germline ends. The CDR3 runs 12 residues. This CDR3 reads CASSFRLGEQFF. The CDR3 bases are TGTGCCAGCAGCTTCCGACTGGGTGAGCAGTTCTTC.

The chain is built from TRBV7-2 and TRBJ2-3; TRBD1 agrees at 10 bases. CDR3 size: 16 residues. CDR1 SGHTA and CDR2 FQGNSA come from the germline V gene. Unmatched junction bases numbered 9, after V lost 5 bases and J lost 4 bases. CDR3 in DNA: TGTGCCAGCAGCCCTAATGGGGGGACAGGGGCAGATACGCAGTATTTT. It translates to CASSPNGGTGADTQYF.